The rows below give T cell receptor beta chains drawn from one sample of a study of blood T cell repertoires in COVID-19. The repertoire was sequenced with immunoSEQ multiplex PCR; TCRdb's copy has only in-frame clones and lacks some. The sample includes about 100,000 clones, approximately 85% of them seen just once. Specimen: peripheral blood. These receptors came from a woman older than 75 with active or convalescent COVID-19. Both conserved end residues are part of each CDR3. A D gene is named only where the DNA matches it firmly. Clone size is stated in some rows and not others, as once, few, many or a class when expanded.

cdr3_length,j_call,v_call,d_call,clone_size,cdr3_nt,cdr3_aa
13,TRBJ2-7,TRBV11-2,TRBD2,-,TGTGCCAGCAGGGGACGTAGCGGGAGCGAGCAGTACTTC,CASRGRSGSEQYF
14,TRBJ2-1,TRBV10-3,-,-,TGTGCCATCAGTGAGGGACTTTCCTACAATGAGCAGTTCTTC,CAISEGLSYNEQFF
15,TRBJ1-5,TRBV13,-,-,TGTGCCGGCAGCTCTAACAGGGTTGGCAATCAGCCCCAGCATTTT,CAGSSNRVGNQPQHF
13,TRBJ2-1,TRBV9,-,-,TGTGCCAGCAGCGTCCAGTCCCGGGGTGAGCAGTTCTTC,CASSVQSRGEQFF
14,TRBJ2-7,TRBV4-1,TRBD2,-,TGCGCCAGCAGCCCCCGGGAGGGCCTGTACGAGCAGTACTTC,CASSPREGLYEQYF
12,TRBJ1-1,TRBV19,-,few,TGTGCCACCACCTTAGGGGTCACTGAAGCTTTCTTT,CATTLGVTEAFF
18,TRBJ2-5,TRBV9,TRBD2,many,TGTGCCAGCAGCGTAGAGGGTTACCCTAGCGGGCCAAGGGAGACCCAGTACTTC,CASSVEGYPSGPRETQYF
18,TRBJ2-7,TRBV6-2/TRBV6-3,-,-,TGTGCCAGCAGTTACTCCTCGGGACTCTTTGGGGCCCCCTACGAGCAGTACTTC,CASSYSSGLFGAPYEQYF
13,TRBJ2-1,TRBV5-1,-,-,TGCGCCAGCAGCCGCGCGGGTATCAATGAGCAGTTCTTC,CASSRAGINEQFF
14,TRBJ2-4,TRBV6-5,-,-,TGTGCCAGCAGTTACTACGGAGCCAAAAACATTCAGTACTTC,CASSYYGAKNIQYF
14,TRBJ2-7,TRBV7-9,TRBD1,once,TGTGCCAGCAGCTTTAAGGGGGCGGCCTACGAGCAGTACTTC,CASSFKGAAYEQYF
11,TRBJ1-2,TRBV2,TRBD1,-,TGTGCCAGCGGGACAGGCGAAGGCTACACCTTC,CASGTGEGYTF
15,TRBJ2-1,TRBV18,TRBD1,-,TGTGCCAGCTCAAAGGACAGGGTGGCCTACAATGAGCAGTTCTTC,CASSKDRVAYNEQFF
15,TRBJ2-3,TRBV10-2,TRBD2,-,TGCGCCACCATTAGAGGCCGGGGGGACACAGATACGCAGTATTTT,CATIRGRGDTDTQYF
14,TRBJ1-2,TRBV19,TRBD1,-,TGTGCCAGTACCCCGGACAGGGTGAACTATGGCTACACCTTC,CASTPDRVNYGYTF
17,TRBJ2-3,TRBV2,TRBD2,-,TGTGCCAGCAGTCGGACTAGCGGGAGTACTAGCACAGATACGCAGTATTTT,CASSRTSGSTSTDTQYF
17,TRBJ2-3,TRBV27,TRBD2,-,TGTGCCAGCAGTTTAGGGGCTAGCGGGGCCACCACAGATACGCAGTATTTT,CASSLGASGATTDTQYF
13,TRBJ2-2,TRBV2,-,-,TGTGCCAGCGGGGCCCCCCGTGACGGGGAGCTGTTTTTT,CASGAPRDGELFF
14,TRBJ1-2,TRBV15,TRBD1,-,TGTGCCACCAGCAGTCGTGTGACAGGGGATGGCTACACCTTC,CATSSRVTGDGYTF
14,TRBJ2-2,TRBV7-2,-,-,TGTGCCAGCAGCTTAGGACAGGCGACCGGGGAGCTGTTTTTT,CASSLGQATGELFF
16,TRBJ2-2,TRBV7-2,TRBD1,few,TGTGCCAGCAGCTTAGATGGGACAGGGAACACCGGGGAGCTGTTTTTT,CASSLDGTGNTGELFF
14,TRBJ2-5,TRBV7-2,TRBD1,few,TGTGCCAGCAGCGACGGGACAGGGGAAGGGACCCAGTACTTC,CASSDGTGEGTQYF
16,TRBJ2-1,TRBV7-9,-,-,TGTGCCAGCAGCTTAGGGGGAGCGGACCCCTACAATGAGCAGTTCTTC,CASSLGGADPYNEQFF
14,TRBJ1-2,TRBV2,-,-,TGTGCCAGCAGTGAAGGCGGGGGGTACTATGGCTACACCTTC,CASSEGGGYYGYTF
19,TRBJ2-7,TRBV10-3,TRBD2,few,TGTGCCATCAGTGAGATCGGGACTAGCGGGATGGTTGGCTCGTGGGAGCAGTACTTC,CAISEIGTSGMVGSWEQYF
13,TRBJ2-2,TRBV6-2/TRBV6-3,-,-,TGTGCCAGCAGCGGCCCCAACACCGGGGAGCTGTTTTTT,CASSGPNTGELFF
15,TRBJ1-1,TRBV5-1,-,-,TGTGCCAGCAGCTTGCGGCCAACAGGGAACACTGAAGCTTTCTTT,CASSLRPTGNTEAFF
15,TRBJ2-1,TRBV28,TRBD1,-,TGTGCCAGCAGGTTAGGGGGCGTGAGGGGCAATGAGCAGTTCTTC,CASRLGGVRGNEQFF
15,TRBJ2-5,TRBV24-1,TRBD2,-,TGTGCCACCAGTGATCCCACTAGCGGGCAAGAGACCCAGTACTTC,CATSDPTSGQETQYF
15,TRBJ2-7,TRBV5-1,TRBD1,-,TGTGCCAGCAGCTTGGTAGGGACAGGGGGACACGAGCAGTACTTC,CASSLVGTGGHEQYF
14,TRBJ1-2,TRBV24-1,-,once,TGTGCCACCAGTGACCCTACGGTAGACTATGGCTACACCTTC,CATSDPTVDYGYTF
17,TRBJ2-1,TRBV9,TRBD2,-,TGTGCCAGCAGCGTTTTAGCGGGAACTTTCCGGTACAATGAGCAGTTCTTC,CASSVLAGTFRYNEQFF
16,TRBJ2-3,TRBV10-2,-,-,TGCGCCAGCAGTGAGGGTCCCCCGGGAGGCACAGATACGCAGTATTTT,CASSEGPPGGTDTQYF
15,TRBJ2-1,TRBV27,TRBD2,once,TGTGCCAGCAGTTTAAGACTAGCGGGAGTCGGGGAGCAGTTCTTC,CASSLRLAGVGEQFF
13,TRBJ1-1,TRBV27,-,-,TGTGCCAGCAGTTTTTGGGGGGGCACTGAAGCTTTCTTT,CASSFWGGTEAFF
14,TRBJ2-7,TRBV28,TRBD2,-,TGTGCCAGCAGGCAGGGCGGGACTAACTACGAGCAGTACTTC,CASRQGGTNYEQYF